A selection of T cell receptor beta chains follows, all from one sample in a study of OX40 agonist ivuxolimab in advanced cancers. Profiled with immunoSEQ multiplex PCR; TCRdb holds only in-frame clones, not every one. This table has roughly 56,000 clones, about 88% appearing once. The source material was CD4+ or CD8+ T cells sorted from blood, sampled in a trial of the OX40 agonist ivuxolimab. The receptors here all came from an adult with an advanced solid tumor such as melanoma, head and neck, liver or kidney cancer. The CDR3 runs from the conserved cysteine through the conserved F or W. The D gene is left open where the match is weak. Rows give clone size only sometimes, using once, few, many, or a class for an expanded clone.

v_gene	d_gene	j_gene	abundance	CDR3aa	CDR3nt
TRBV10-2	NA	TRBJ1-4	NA	CASSESAGIEKLFF	TGCGCCAGCAGTGAGTCGGCAGGGATCGAAAAACTGTTTTTT
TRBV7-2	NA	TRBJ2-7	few	CASSLVGGSYEQYF	TGTGCCAGCAGCTTAGTGGGAGGCTCCTACGAGCAGTACTTC
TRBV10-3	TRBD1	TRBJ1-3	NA	CAISDLGQEGAGNTIYF	TGTGCCATCAGTGACCTCGGACAGGAGGGAGCTGGAAACACCATATATTTT
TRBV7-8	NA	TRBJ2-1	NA	CASSYWGRERDNEQFF	TGTGCCAGCAGCTACTGGGGGCGGGAGAGAGACAATGAGCAGTTCTTC
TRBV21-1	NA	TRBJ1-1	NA	CASSTMEGDQPLLNTEAFF	TGTGCCAGCAGCACCATGGAGGGGGACCAACCCTTACTGAACACTGAAGCTTTCTTT
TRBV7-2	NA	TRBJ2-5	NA	CASSLENRDKETQYF	TGTGCCAGCAGCTTAGAGAACCGGGACAAAGAGACCCAGTACTTC
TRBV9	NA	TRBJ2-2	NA	CASSVARNGELFF	TGTGCCAGCAGCGTAGCTCGGAACGGGGAGCTGTTTTTT
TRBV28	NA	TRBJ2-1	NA	CASRYMGSYNEQFF	TGTGCCAGCAGGTACATGGGCTCCTACAATGAGCAGTTCTTC
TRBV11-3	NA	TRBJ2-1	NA	CASSLERNDAYNEQFF	TGTGCCAGCAGCTTAGAAAGGAACGACGCCTACAATGAGCAGTTCTTC
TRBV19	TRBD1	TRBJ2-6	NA	CASRFTGDFWGANVLTF	TGTGCCAGTAGATTCACAGGGGATTTTTGGGGGGCCAACGTCCTGACTTTC
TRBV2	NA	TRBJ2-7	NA	CASSDSVLSSYEQYF	TGTGCCAGCAGTGATTCGGTCCTGAGCTCCTACGAGCAGTACTTC
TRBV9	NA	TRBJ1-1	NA	CASSLRGSVGTEAFF	TGTGCCAGCAGCTTAAGGGGGTCGGTGGGCACTGAAGCTTTCTTT
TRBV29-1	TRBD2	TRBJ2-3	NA	CSVGRTTDTQYF	TGCAGCGTCGGGAGGACCACAGATACGCAGTATTTT
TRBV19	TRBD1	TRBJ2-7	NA	CASSTGTGAYEQYF	TGTGCCAGTAGTACGGGGACAGGCGCCTACGAGCAGTACTTC
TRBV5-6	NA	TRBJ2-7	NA	CASTSLGVDEQYF	TGTGCCAGCACCTCCTTGGGTGTCGACGAGCAGTACTTC
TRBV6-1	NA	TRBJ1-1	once	CASRGAGVNTEAFF	TGTGCCAGCAGGGGAGCAGGGGTCAACACTGAAGCTTTCTTT
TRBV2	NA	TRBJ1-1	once	CASRILGLNTEAFF	TGTGCCAGCAGAATATTGGGTTTGAACACTGAAGCTTTCTTT
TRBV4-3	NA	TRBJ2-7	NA	CASSNVGAGIYEQYF	TGCGCCAGCAGCAATGTAGGGGCAGGGATCTACGAGCAGTACTTC
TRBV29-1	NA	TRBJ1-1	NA	CSAEGAMNTEAFF	TGCAGCGCCGAGGGCGCCATGAACACTGAAGCTTTCTTT
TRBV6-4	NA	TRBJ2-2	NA	CASSEQEEAGELFF	TGTGCCAGCAGTGAACAGGAGGAAGCCGGGGAGCTGTTTTTT
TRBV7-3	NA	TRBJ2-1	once	CASSSDGSMNNEQFF	TGTGCCAGCAGCAGCGACGGATCAATGAACAATGAGCAGTTCTTC
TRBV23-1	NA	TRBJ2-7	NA	CASSQSLTGGEHEQYF	TGCGCCAGCAGTCAATCCTTAACGGGGGGCGAGCACGAGCAGTACTTC
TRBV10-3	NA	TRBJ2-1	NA	CAISESTPNEQFF	TGTGCCATCAGTGAGTCTACGCCAAATGAGCAGTTCTTC
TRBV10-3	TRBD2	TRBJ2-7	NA	CATKDWEGNGEQYF	TGTGCCACCAAGGACTGGGAGGGAAATGGCGAGCAGTACTTC
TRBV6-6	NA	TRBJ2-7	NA	CASSYSNLYEQYF	TGTGCCAGCAGTTACTCGAATCTCTACGAGCAGTACTTC
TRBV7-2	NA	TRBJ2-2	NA	CASSLMTGELFF	TGTGCCAGCAGCTTAATGACCGGGGAGCTGTTTTTT
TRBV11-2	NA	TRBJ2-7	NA	CASSSLAAYEQYF	TGTGCCAGCAGCTCCCTCGCTGCATACGAGCAGTACTTC
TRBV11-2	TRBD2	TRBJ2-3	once	CASSLDRLAGYTDTQYF	TGTGCCAGCAGCTTAGACCGACTAGCGGGCTACACAGATACGCAGTATTTT
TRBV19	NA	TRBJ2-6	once	CAIRDVSGANVLTF	TGTGCCATAAGGGACGTCTCTGGGGCCAACGTCCTGACTTTC
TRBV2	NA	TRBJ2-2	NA	CASSEEWGVGKTGELFF	TGTGCCAGCAGTGAAGAGTGGGGGGTTGGTAAGACCGGGGAGCTGTTTTTT
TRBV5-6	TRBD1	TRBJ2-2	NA	CASSSMTGPGELFF	TGTGCCAGCAGCTCGATGACAGGGCCCGGGGAGCTGTTTTTT
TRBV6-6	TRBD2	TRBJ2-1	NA	CASSETSQGEQFF	TGTGCCAGCAGTGAGACTAGCCAGGGTGAGCAGTTCTTC
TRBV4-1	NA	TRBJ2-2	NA	CASSQSEGLGTGELFF	TGCGCCAGCAGCCAATCTGAAGGGTTAGGCACCGGGGAGCTGTTTTTT
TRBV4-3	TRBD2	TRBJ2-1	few	CASSQDTGGSYNEQFF	TGCGCCAGCAGCCAAGATACGGGAGGCTCCTACAATGAGCAGTTCTTC
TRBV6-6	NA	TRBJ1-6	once	CASSYLGEISNSPLHF	TGTGCCAGCAGTTACTTGGGGGAAATTAGTAATTCACCCCTCCACTTT
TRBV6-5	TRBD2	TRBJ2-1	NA	CASSLTSGRPNEQFF	TGTGCCAGCAGTTTGACTAGCGGGAGGCCCAATGAGCAGTTCTTC
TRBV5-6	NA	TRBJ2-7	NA	CASSLTGSPYEQYF	TGTGCCAGCAGCTTGACAGGATCCCCCTACGAGCAGTACTTC
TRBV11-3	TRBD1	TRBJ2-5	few	CAVRDRFQETQYF	TGTGCCGTACGGGACAGGTTTCAAGAGACCCAGTACTTC
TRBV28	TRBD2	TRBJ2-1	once	CASRWTSGSSGEQFF	TGTGCCAGCAGATGGACTAGCGGGAGCTCCGGTGAGCAGTTCTTC
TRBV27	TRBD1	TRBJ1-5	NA	CASSHLSDRENQPQHF	TGTGCCAGCAGCCACCTTTCCGACAGGGAGAATCAGCCCCAGCATTTT
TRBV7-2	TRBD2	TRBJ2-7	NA	CASSLASGSVEQYF	TGTGCCAGCAGCCTGGCTAGCGGGAGTGTCGAGCAGTACTTC
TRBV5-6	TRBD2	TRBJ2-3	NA	CASSLGLAGTDTQYF	TGTGCCAGCAGCCTCGGACTAGCGGGCACAGATACGCAGTATTTT
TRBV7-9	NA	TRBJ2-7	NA	CASSLSTRGGPNSYEQYF	TGTGCCAGCAGCTTAAGCACCAGGGGCGGGCCAAACTCCTACGAGCAGTACTTC
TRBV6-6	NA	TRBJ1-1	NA	CASSYSEGSTEAFF	TGTGCCAGCAGTTACTCGGAAGGTAGCACTGAAGCTTTCTTT
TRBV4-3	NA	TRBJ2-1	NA	CASSQAYSRYNEQFF	TGCGCCAGCAGCCAGGCCTACTCAAGATACAATGAGCAGTTCTTC
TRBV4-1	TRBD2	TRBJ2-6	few	CASSQQGLALGSGANVLTF	TGCGCCAGCAGCCAACAGGGACTAGCGCTAGGCTCTGGGGCCAACGTCCTGACTTTC
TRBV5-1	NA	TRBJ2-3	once	CASSLGSGQTDTQYF	TGCGCCAGCAGCTTGGGGTCTGGGCAAACAGATACGCAGTATTTT
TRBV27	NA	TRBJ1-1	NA	CASSPTQGYLYTEAFF	TGTGCCAGCAGTCCTACACAGGGATACTTGTACACTGAAGCTTTCTTT
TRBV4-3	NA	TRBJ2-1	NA	CASSPTAGNEQFF	TGCGCCAGCAGCCCCACGGCTGGCAATGAGCAGTTCTTC
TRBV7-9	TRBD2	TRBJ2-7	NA	CASSLAGLAYEQYF	TGTGCCAGCAGCTTAGCAGGACTAGCATACGAGCAGTACTTC